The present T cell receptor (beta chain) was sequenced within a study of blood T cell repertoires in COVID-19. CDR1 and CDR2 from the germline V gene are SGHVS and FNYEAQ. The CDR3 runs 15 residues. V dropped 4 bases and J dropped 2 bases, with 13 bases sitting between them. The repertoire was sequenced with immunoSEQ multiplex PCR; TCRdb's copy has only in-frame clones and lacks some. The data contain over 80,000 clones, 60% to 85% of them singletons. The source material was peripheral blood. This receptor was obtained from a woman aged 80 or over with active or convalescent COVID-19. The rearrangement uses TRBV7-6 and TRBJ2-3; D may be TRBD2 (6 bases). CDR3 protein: CASSSDGGDTDTQYF. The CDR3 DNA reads TGTGCCAGCAGCTCGGACGGGGGAGACACAGATACGCAGTATTTT.